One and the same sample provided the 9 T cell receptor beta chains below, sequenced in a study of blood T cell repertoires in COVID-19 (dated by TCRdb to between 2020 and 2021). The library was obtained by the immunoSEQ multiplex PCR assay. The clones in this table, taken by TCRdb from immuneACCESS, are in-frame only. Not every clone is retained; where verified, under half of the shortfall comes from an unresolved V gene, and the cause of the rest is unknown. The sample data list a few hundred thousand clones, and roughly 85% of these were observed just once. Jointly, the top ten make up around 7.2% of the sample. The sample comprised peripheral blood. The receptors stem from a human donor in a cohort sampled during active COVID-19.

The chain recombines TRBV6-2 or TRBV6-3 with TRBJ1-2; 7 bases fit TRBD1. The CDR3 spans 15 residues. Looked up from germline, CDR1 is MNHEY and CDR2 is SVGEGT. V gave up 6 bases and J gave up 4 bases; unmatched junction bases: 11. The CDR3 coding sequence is TGTGCCAGCAGCAAAAAGGGGGCAAAACGCTATGGCTACACCTTC. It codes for CASSKKGAKRYGYTF.

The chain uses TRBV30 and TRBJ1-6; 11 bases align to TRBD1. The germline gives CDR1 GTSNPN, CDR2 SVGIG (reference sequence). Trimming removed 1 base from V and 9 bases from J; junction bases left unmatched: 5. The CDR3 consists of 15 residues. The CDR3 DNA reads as TGTGCCTGGAGTGGCCCCGGGACAGGGGGTTCACCCCTCCACTTT. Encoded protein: CAWSGPGTGGSPLHF.

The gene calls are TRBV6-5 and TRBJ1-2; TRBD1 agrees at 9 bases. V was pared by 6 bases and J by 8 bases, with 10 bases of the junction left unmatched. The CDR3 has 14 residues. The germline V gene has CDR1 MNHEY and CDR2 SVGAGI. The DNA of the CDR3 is TGTGCCAGCAGACGTTACACAGGGGGCGACGGCTACACCTTC. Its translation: CASRRYTGGDGYTF.

The CDR3 here is CASSTGTVTSYEQYF. DNA of the CDR3: TGTGCCAGCAGTACTGGGACAGTGACCTCCTACGAGCAGTACTTC. This chain uses TRBV6-5 with TRBJ2-7; 7 nucleotides match TRBD1. The CDR3 spans 15 residues. J gave up 0 bases and V 5 bases, and 7 bases lay outside the gene matches. Per the germline V gene, CDR1 is MNHEY and CDR2 is SVGAGI.

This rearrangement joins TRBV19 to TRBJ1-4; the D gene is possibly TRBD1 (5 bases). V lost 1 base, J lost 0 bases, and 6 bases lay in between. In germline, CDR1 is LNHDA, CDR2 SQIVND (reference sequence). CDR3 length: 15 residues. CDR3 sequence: CASSIAGATNEKLFF. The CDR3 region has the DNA TGTGCCAGTAGTATAGCGGGGGCAACTAATGAAAAACTGTTTTTT.

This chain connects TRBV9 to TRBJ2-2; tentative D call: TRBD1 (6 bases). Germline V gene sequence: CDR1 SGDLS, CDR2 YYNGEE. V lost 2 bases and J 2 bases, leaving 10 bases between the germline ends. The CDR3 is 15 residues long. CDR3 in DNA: TGTGCCAGCAGCGTTGACAGGTCAAACACCGGGGAGCTGTTTTTT. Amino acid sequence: CASSVDRSNTGELFF. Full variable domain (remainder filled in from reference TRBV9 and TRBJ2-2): DSGVTQTPKHLITATGQRVTLRCSPRSGDLSVYWYQQSLDQGLQFLIQYYNGEERAKGNILERFSAQQFPDLHSELNLSSLELGDSALYFCASSVDRSNTGELFFGEGSRLTVL.

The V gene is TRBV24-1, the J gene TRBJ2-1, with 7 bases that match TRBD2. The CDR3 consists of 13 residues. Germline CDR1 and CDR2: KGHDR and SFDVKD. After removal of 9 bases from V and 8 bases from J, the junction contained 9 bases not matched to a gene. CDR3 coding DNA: TGTGCCACCGGGGCTAGCGGTCGGGATGAGCAGTTCTTC. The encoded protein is CATGASGRDEQFF.

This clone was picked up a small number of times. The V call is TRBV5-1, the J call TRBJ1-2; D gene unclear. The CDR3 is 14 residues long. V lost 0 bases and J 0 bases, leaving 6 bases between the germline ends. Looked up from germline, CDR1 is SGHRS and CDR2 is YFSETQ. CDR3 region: CASSLAQTNYGYTF. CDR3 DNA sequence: TGCGCCAGCAGCTTGGCACAGACTAACTATGGCTACACCTTC.

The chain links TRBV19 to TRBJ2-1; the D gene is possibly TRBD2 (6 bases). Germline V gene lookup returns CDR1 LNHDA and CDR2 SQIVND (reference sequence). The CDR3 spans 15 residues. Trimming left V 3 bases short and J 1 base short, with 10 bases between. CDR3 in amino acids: CASSIKGGSYNEQFF. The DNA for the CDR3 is TGTGCCAGTAGTATTAAGGGAGGATCCTACAATGAGCAGTTCTTC.